Listed below are T cell receptor beta chains from one sample, sequenced in a study of T cells after yellow fever vaccination. TCRdb re-called the 5' RACE reads with MiXCR, one entry per CDR3 protein. The table records some 52,000 distinct CDR3 sequences, approximately 6.6% of them present only once. The sequencing used CD8+ T cells not binding an NS4B(214-222) dextramer, sorted from PBMCs, collected approximately 40 days after the first yellow fever vaccination. The origin of the receptors is a man aged 18 to 29 who received the YFV17D yellow fever vaccine. Both conserved end residues are part of each CDR3. A D gene is named only where the DNA matches it firmly. Rows give clone size only sometimes, using once, few, many, or a class for an expanded clone.

.	TRBV10-2	.	TRBJ1-2	TGCGCCAGCAGTGTTTCAGGCCTGGGGCGGCCCTATGGCTACACCTTC	CASSVSGLGRPYGYTF
.	TRBV11-2	many	TRBJ1-3	TGTGCCAGCAGCTTAACGGGGGCCGGAAACACCATATATTTT	CASSLTGAGNTIYF
.	TRBV4-1	few	TRBJ2-7	TGCGCCAGCAGCCAAGAAAGGGCCTCCTTCTACGAGCAGTACTTC	CASSQERASFYEQYF
.	TRBV20-1	few	TRBJ1-1	TGCAGTGCTAGAACCATAGCCCGGCTAGCTGAAGCTTTCTTT	CSARTIARLAEAFF
.	TRBV6-1	few	TRBJ2-1	TGTGCCAGCAGTGGATCCCTGGCGCCGGCGAACAATGAGCAGTTCTTC	CASSGSLAPANNEQFF
TRBD2	TRBV20-1	.	TRBJ2-4	TGCAGTGCTGAAGCGGGGGGGGTTCAAGGCGCGGAGTTC	CSAEAGGVQGAEF
.	TRBV29-1	few	TRBJ1-2	TGCAGCGTGAGGGGGGGGCGCGGTGGCTACACCTTC	CSVRGGRGGYTF
.	TRBV9	many	TRBJ1-1	TGTGCCAGCAGCTCCACCTTGGGGGTAGAAACTGAAGCTTTCTTT	CASSSTLGVETEAFF
TRBD2	TRBV20-1	many	TRBJ2-1	TGCAGTGCTAGCCGGGTAGCGGGGGGGCCAAATGAGCAGTTCTTC	CSASRVAGGPNEQFF
TRBD1	TRBV6-2/TRBV6-3	many	TRBJ2-1	TGTGCCAGCAGACGTCCGGGACAGGGGGCCGGTGAGCAGTTCTTC	CASRRPGQGAGEQFF
TRBD1	TRBV5-6	many	TRBJ2-1	TGTGCCAGCAGCTGGGACAGGGTCTCCTACAATGAGCAGTTCTTC	CASSWDRVSYNEQFF
.	TRBV19	few	TRBJ1-5	TGTGCCAGTAGTATGGGGGTCCAGCCATATAGCAATCAGCCCCAGCATTTT	CASSMGVQPYSNQPQHF
TRBD1	TRBV5-4	.	TRBJ1-1	TGTGCCAGCAGCCCGGGGACAGGGGCCGGGAACACTGAAGCTTTCTTT	CASSPGTGAGNTEAFF
TRBD1	TRBV23-1	.	TRBJ2-1	TGCGCCAGCAGTCAATCGATCGGACAGGGGGGGAACAATGAGCAGTTCTTC	CASSQSIGQGGNNEQFF
.	TRBV19	many	TRBJ2-5	TGTGCCAGTAGTGACCCAGTTTGGGAGACCCAGTACTTC	CASSDPVWETQYF
TRBD1	TRBV4-3	many	TRBJ2-3	TGCGCCAGCAGCCAGGGACAGGGGGGGAGAAATACGCAGTATTTT	CASSQGQGGRNTQYF
.	TRBV11-2	many	TRBJ1-1	TGTGCCAGCAGCGTTATCGCCACGAACACTGAAGCTTTCTTT	CASSVIATNTEAFF
.	TRBV5-1	.	TRBJ2-1	TGCGCCAGCAGCTTAGTGCCTAGCACTCCTAATGAGCAGTTCTTC	CASSLVPSTPNEQFF
TRBD1	TRBV18	few	TRBJ2-5	TGTGCCAGCTCACCATGGGACAGGGAGACCCAGTACTTC	CASSPWDRETQYF
.	TRBV7-2	few	TRBJ1-6	TGTGCCAGCAGCTCTAGGACAAAATATAATTCACCCCTCCACTTT	CASSSRTKYNSPLHF